These 19 T cell receptor beta chains were sequenced from one sample in a study. Here immunoSEQ multiplex PCR was the method, and the copy in TCRdb shows in-frame clones only, minus some. This table has approximately 53,000 clones, over 90% appearing once. The sample consisted of PBMCs. The receptors come from a man aged 40-49 years with rheumatoid arthritis.

The chain joins TRBV5-1 to TRBJ2-7; 9 bases align to TRBD2. The CDR3 sequence is 15 residues long. V gave up 2 bases and J gave up 1 base; unmatched junction bases: 4. Germline V gene data show CDR1 as SGHRS and CDR2 as YFSETQ. This CDR3 is CASSFTSGLSYEQYF. CDR3 bases: TGCGCCAGCAGCTTTACTAGCGGGCTTTCCTACGAGCAGTACTTC.

V is TRBV28 and J is TRBJ1-1, with D possibly TRBD1 on 5 matching bases. V shed 4 bases and J shed 0 bases, with 6 bases lying between them. The length of the CDR3 is 13 residues. In germline, CDR1 is MDHEN, CDR2 SYDVKM. CDR3 amino acids: CASSWGLNTEAFF. CDR3 bases: TGTGCCAGCAGTTGGGGACTGAACACTGAAGCTTTCTTT.

The chain is built from TRBV5-1 and TRBJ1-5, with 7 positions matching TRBD1. Trimming removed 4 bases from V and 2 bases from J; junction bases left unmatched: 3. This CDR3 is built from 14 residues. The germline gives CDR1 SGHRS, CDR2 YFSETQ. The CDR3 sequence: CASSTGQGNQPQHF. Here the CDR3 DNA reads TGCGCCAGCAGCACAGGACAGGGCAATCAGCCCCAGCATTTT.

The genes are TRBV6-5 and TRBJ2-7; 11 bases fit TRBD1. The CDR3 consists of 14 residues. The junction had 6 bases not matched to a gene; V was cut back by 7 bases and J by 4 bases. The germline V gene encodes CDR1 MNHEY and CDR2 SVGAGI. CDR3 sequence reads: CASTAGTGGYEQYF. The CDR3 coding sequence is TGTGCCAGCACAGCCGGGACAGGGGGTTACGAGCAGTACTTC.

This clone turned up a few times. This chain connects TRBV10-1 to TRBJ2-7; D may be TRBD1 (5 bases). The CDR3 totals 13 residues. CDR1 and CDR2 (germline): WNHNN, SYGVQD (reference sequence). Trimming removed 4 bases from V and 6 bases from J, with 13 bases in between. Here the CDR3 DNA reads TGCGCCAGCAGTGTGCAGGGTTCTGGCGAGCAGTACTTC. Its translation: CASSVQGSGEQYF.

The CDR3 nucleotides are TGCAGCGTTGCCCGGGCTTCGGGGGGCTATGGCTACACCTTC. Its protein product is CSVARASGGYGYTF. The chain combines TRBV29-1 with TRBJ1-2; TRBD1 might be the D (5 bases). V was pared by 4 bases and J by 4 bases, with 16 bases between. From germline, CDR1 is SQVTM and CDR2 ANQGSEA. The CDR3 length is 14 residues.

V and J are TRBV7-2 and TRBJ1-2; D is unclear. Per germline, CDR1 SGHTA and CDR2 FQGNSA. V lost 5 bases and J lost 8, with 18 bases in between. CDR3 length: 14 amino acids. Written as DNA, the CDR3 is TGTGCCAGCAGCCCCCGTCTGGCAAAGCGGGGCTACACCTTC. The encoded protein is CASSPRLAKRGYTF.

This chain links TRBV6-2 or TRBV6-3 with TRBJ1-6, with TRBD1 as a possible D gene (5 bases). In germline, CDR1 is MNHEY, CDR2 SVGEGT. Trimming shortened V by 6 bases and J by 11 bases, and 23 bases separated the two germline ends. The CDR3 is 16 amino acids. The CDR3 sequence is CASSSPGVERLPPLHF. The CDR3 nucleotides are TGTGCCAGCAGCTCTCCGGGGGTGGAAAGATTGCCACCCCTCCACTTT.

V is TRBV12-5 and J is TRBJ2-1, with TRBD2 identical over 8 bases. The V and J ends lost 6 bases and 1 base, in that order; junction bases with no gene match: 5. The length of the CDR3 is 15 residues. The V gene's germline CDR1 is LGHNT and CDR2 FRNRAP. For the CDR3, the DNA is TGTGCTAGTGGCACCGGGACTAGTTCCTACAATGAGCAGTTCTTC. Residues: CASGTGTSSYNEQFF.

The chain couples TRBV6-2 or TRBV6-3 to TRBJ2-7, with 9 bases aligning to TRBD2. CDR1 MNHEY and CDR2 SVGEGT come from the germline V gene. J gave up 6 bases and V 2 bases, and 8 bases lay outside the gene matches. This CDR3 has 15 amino acids. Here the CDR3 reads CASSYGGSGGREQYF. CDR3 nucleotide sequence: TGTGCCAGCAGTTACGGGGGTAGCGGGGGCCGCGAGCAGTACTTC.

V is TRBV3-1 (or the pseudogene TRBV3-2) and J is TRBJ1-2; a possible D gene is TRBD1 (5 bases). Germline loops: CDR1 LGHDT, CDR2 YNNKEL (reference sequence). Trimming stripped 6 bases from V and 6 bases from J, with 11 bases between. This CDR3 contains 12 residues. The CDR3 reads CASRGDGHGYTF. The CDR3 coding sequence is TGTGCCAGCAGGGGGGATGGTCATGGCTACACCTTC.

This clone was picked up one time. The chain joins TRBV24-1 to TRBJ2-5; D unclear. The V end lost 4 bases, the J end lost 5 bases, and 10 bases lay between the germline ends. The CDR3 runs to 13 residues. The germline gives CDR1 KGHDR, CDR2 SFDVKD. The CDR3 loop is CATSDLSRETQYF. The DNA of the CDR3 is TGTGCCACCAGTGACCTATCTCGGGAGACCCAGTACTTC.

V and J are TRBV11-2 and TRBJ2-5; no firm D call. Trimming took off 5 bases at V and 1 base at J, with 11 bases between the two ends. The CDR3 is 14 amino acids. Germline lookup yields CDR1 SGHAT and CDR2 FQNNGV. The CDR3 sequence is CASSPASGQETQYF. CDR3 coding DNA: TGTGCCAGCAGCCCCGCCAGTGGCCAAGAGACCCAGTACTTC.

V and J are TRBV4-1 and TRBJ2-2; D is tentatively TRBD1 or TRBD2 (5 bases each). Germline CDR1 MGHRA, CDR2 YSYEKL. With 2 bases removed from V and 0 bases from J, the gap between germline ends came to 22 bases. The CDR3 extends over 20 amino acids. The CDR3 spells CASSQIPAVRGPANTGELFF. As DNA, the CDR3 is TGCGCCAGCAGCCAAATACCAGCGGTGAGGGGACCCGCGAACACCGGGGAGCTGTTTTTT.

This sequence joins TRBV5-1 and TRBJ2-7; 7 bases align to TRBD2. The CDR3 covers 15 residues. The germline V gene encodes CDR1 SGHRS and CDR2 YFSETQ. J gave up 0 bases and V 4 bases, and 7 bases lay outside the gene matches. The CDR3 DNA reads TGCGCCAGCAGCGTGACGGGAGGAAGCTCCTACGAGCAGTACTTC. Translating gives CASSVTGGSSYEQYF.

The chain carries TRBV27 and TRBJ1-1; a possible D gene is TRBD1 (5 bases). The CDR3 is 13 amino acids. V was clipped by 3 bases and J by 8 bases, with 13 bases between them. The germline V gene has CDR1 MNHEY and CDR2 SMNVEV (reference sequence). CDR3 nucleotides: TGTGCCAGCAGTTTTATCGGGACTTACGAAGCTTTCTTT. This encodes CASSFIGTYEAFF.

The chain combines TRBV10-2 with TRBJ1-1, with D hard to call. The CDR3 is made up of 15 amino acids. V shed 3 bases and J shed 1 base, with 12 bases lying between them. Germline V gene sequence: CDR1 WSHSY, CDR2 SAAADI. The CDR3 DNA sequence: TGCGCCAGCAGTGACCGCACAGCGAAGAACACTGAAGCTTTCTTT. The encoded protein is CASSDRTAKNTEAFF.

This clone has only one observation. V and J are TRBV6-5 and TRBJ1-1; weak D call: TRBD1 (6 bases). Trimming took off 7 bases at V and 0 bases at J, with 12 bases between the two ends. This CDR3 comprises 14 residues. Germline V gene lookup returns CDR1 MNHEY and CDR2 SVGAGI. The CDR3 here is CASIAGTMNTEAFF. The DNA for the CDR3 is TGTGCCAGCATTGCCGGGACAATGAACACTGAAGCTTTCTTT.

V usage is TRBV4-3 and J usage is TRBJ2-1; 7 bases map to TRBD2. The germline V gene has CDR1 LGHNA and CDR2 YSLEER. Trimming cost V 4 bases and J 3 bases; bases outside gene matches: 12. The CDR3 is 17 amino acids. The CDR3 here is CASSPAVVGGSYNEQFF. CDR3 DNA: TGCGCCAGCAGCCCCGCGGTGGTGGGCGGGAGCTACAATGAGCAGTTCTTC.